The entry below gives a single T cell receptor beta chain sequence along with its context. V trimming: 4 bases; J trimming: 4 bases; junction bases outside the gene matches: 9. CDR3 length equals 16 residues. Germline V CDR1 and CDR2: SGHTA, FQGTGA. This specimen belongs to a study of blood T cell repertoires in COVID-19. Assay used: immunoSEQ multiplex PCR; TCRdb lists only in-frame clones, some missing. The sample holds 95,000 to 150,000 clones; 80% are singletons and the top ten take roughly 16%. This rearrangement joins TRBV7-3 to TRBJ2-2, with 7 bases lining up with TRBD1. Sequencing was carried out using peripheral blood. The clonotype originates from a man in his 60s with active or convalescent COVID-19. This CDR3 is CASSSRQGVFTGELFF. DNA of the CDR3: TGTGCCAGCAGCTCCCGACAGGGTGTATTCACCGGGGAGCTGTTTTTT.